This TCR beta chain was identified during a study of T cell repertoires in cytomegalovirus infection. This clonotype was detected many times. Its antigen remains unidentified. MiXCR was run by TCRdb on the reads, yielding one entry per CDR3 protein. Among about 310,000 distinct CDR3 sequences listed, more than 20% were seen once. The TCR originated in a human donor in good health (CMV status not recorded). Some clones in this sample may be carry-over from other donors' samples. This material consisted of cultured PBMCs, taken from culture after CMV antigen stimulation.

The CDR3 loop is CASTDGTPNEKLFF. The CDR3 nucleotides are TGTGCCAGCACCGATGGGACTCCGAATGAAAAACTGTTTTTT. The chain has TRBV12-3 or TRBV12-4 and TRBJ1-4; D possibly corresponds to TRBD1 (5 bases). CDR3 length: 14 residues. V was cut by 7 bases and J by 5 bases, with 14 bases left in between.